This T cell receptor (beta chain) was obtained from a study of T cell responses to AZD1222 COVID-19 vaccine (dated by TCRdb to the early 2020s). With regard to the full study: TCR sequencing was performed for 230 to 250 trial participants, of whom roughly 200 were given two doses of AZD1222 and around 25 were given two doses of MenACWY control vaccine. Trial participants were enrolled into age subgroups of 18-55, 56-69 and 70-plus years, which contained about 150, 27 and 61 TCR-sequenced participants, respectively. On the study overall, not on this receptor specifically: Because no samples from the day 14 peak response were available, repertoires could be characterized only after the peak T cell response. In the small 56-69-year group, the increase in depth fell short of significance, most likely because of low power. Conclusions about previously exposed vaccinees are limited, since just 5 to 7 AZD1222 recipients were seropositive for SARS-CoV-2 at baseline. Participants were mostly white British, with more females than males. The authors suggested clonal diversity may have been underestimated. A significant rise in spike-specific TCR breadth and depth was observed after two AZD1222 doses relative to day 0 and relative to MenACWY recipients. Reportedly, close to half of the unique spike-specific TCRs recognized epitopes lying outside the regions that are mutated in the B.1.351 and B.1.1.7 variants. Vaccine-associated CD4 TCRs spanned the whole spike protein, with dominant responses in regions 160-218 and 743-854.

The V and J ends are trimmed by 6 bases and 5 bases, leaving 9 bases between them. Including the terminal cysteine and phenylalanine, the CDR3 comprises 12 residues. Left in the record is the CDR3 DNA by itself, 36 bases read in frame from the first base. According to the germline V gene, CDR1 reads ENHRY and CDR2 reads SYGVKD. The time point label, as the study defines it: about 28 days (+/-7) after the second vaccine dose. Because spike-specific TCR depth and breadth did not differ between the two schedules, AZD1222 recipients who got a second dose at roughly 4 weeks were pooled with those who got a second dose at roughly 12 weeks. Samples from vaccinated people were obtained from the UK trials COV001 and COV002, which included a single-blind randomized controlled phase 2/3 trial of AZD1222 (ChAdOx1 nCoV-19) in healthy adults. Trial participant PBMC samples were collected at day 0 and day 28 after the second dose for TCRbeta chain sequencing.

For this clone: No antigen is known for it. It has no much larger one-base neighbor in the sample; base qualities were not kept.

The CDR3 regions of human TCRbeta chains were analyzed by immunosequencing. The study's own analysis went as follows. TCRs in the repertoires were compared against a reference library of SARS-CoV-2-specific TCRs that had been generated with the MIRA antigen-specificity platform. Breadth was defined as the fraction of unique TCRs that were SARS-CoV-2-associated. Depth was defined as the fraction of total T cells that were SARS-CoV-2-associated. Each spike-specific TCR was assigned to its reactive spike region and to a CD4 or CD8 class using the MIRA data. Log10-transformed breadth and depth values were compared by one-way ANOVA with Sidak's multiple comparisons tests. TCRdb limited this immuneACCESS table to in-frame rearrangements with V and J called. A share of clones is missing; checked studies link under half to unresolved V genes, and the rest is unexplained. The V and J calls and clone size are taken from that table; D and trimming were inferred from the DNA. The sample data list 150,000 to 200,000 clones, and about 90% of these were observed just once. The ten largest clones add up to around 6.3% of the sample.

This sequence was found in an adult who received the AZD1222 COVID-19 vaccine. The specimen comprised peripheral blood, sampled 28 days after the second AZD1222 dose. The rearranged chain carries TRBV10-3 and TRBJ2-3; TRBD2 could be the D gene, as 5 bases match. The bases are TGTGCCATCAGACTCGGAGGAGATACGCAGTATTTT. This yields the protein CAIRLGGDTQYF.